This note documents a single T cell receptor (beta chain) sequence. This specimen belongs to a study of blood T cell repertoires in COVID-19. TCRdb's copy holds only in-frame clones and misses some; the assay was immunoSEQ multiplex PCR. Among a few hundred thousand clones listed, 65% to 90% were seen once. Germline CDR1 KGHSH, CDR2 LQKENI. The CDR3 runs to 13 residues. V was shortened by 4 bases and J by 3 bases, with 9 bases between the two germline ends. This chain uses TRBV18 with TRBJ1-1; D unclear. The sample taken for sequencing was peripheral blood. This clonotype was obtained from a human donor in a cohort sampled during active COVID-19. In nucleotides, the CDR3 is TGTGCCAGCTCACAATGGAGAGACACTGAAGCTTTCTTT. Translation: CASSQWRDTEAFF.